This T cell receptor beta chain was obtained from a study of cytomegalovirus exposure and HLA in healthy donors. Study-level points and caveats: The study listed 164 cytomegalovirus-associated TCR beta chains. TCR clusters originating in the first cohort tended to co-occur in the approximately 130 validation repertoires, according to a later analysis. Most sequenced TCRs were rare (though some public TCRs occurred in many donors).

TCRdb's copy holds only in-frame clones and misses some; the assay was immunoSEQ multiplex PCR. Altogether some 140,000 clones are present, approximately 87% being singletons, with the ten largest covering just under 3%. On this clone: Its target is not known.

Germline loops: CDR1 SGHDT, CDR2 YYEEEE. The V end lost 2 bases, the J end lost 4 bases, and 9 bases lay between the germline ends. The CDR3 length is 13 residues. An approximately 130-subject validation cohort, separate from the roughly 670-subject first cohort, supplied the donors. The sample comprised PBMCs. The chain joins TRBV5-6 to TRBJ1-2; weak D call: TRBD1 (6 bases). The receptor's source is a man aged 18 to 29 in good health and CMV-seronegative. CDR3 DNA sequence: TGTGCCAGCAGCTTCACAGGGCCCTATGGCTACACCTTC. Its translation: CASSFTGPYGYTF.